This TCR beta chain was recovered during a study of CD8+ T cells in alopecia areata. Study background: Twice a day, 5 to 10 mg of oral tofacitinib was administered to treated patients.

Sequencing used cDNA as its template, made by extracting RNA and reverse transcribing it. Only in-frame clones appear in the TCRdb table, and some are missing; sequencing was by immunoSEQ multiplex PCR. This sample has about 280,000 clones, with 55% to 70% found just once. V lost 1 base and J 12 bases, leaving 10 bases between the germline ends. This CDR3 is built from 12 residues. Germline assignment: CDR1 SQVTM and CDR2 ANQGSEA. As regards this clone: The antigen is unknown.

As for treatment: oral pan-JAK inhibitor, 5-10 mg twice daily. Those with alopecia areata gave lesional scalp punch biopsies and peripheral blood. Findings of the study overall: Scalp clonality decreased significantly with tofacitinib, and so did expanded CD8+ clones among the top 100. Affected lesional scalp, above all in alopecia totalis/universalis, was more clonal than normal scalp.

The TCR originated in a human donor with alopecia areata. This sequence joins TRBV29-1 and TRBJ1-6, with D possibly matching TRBD1 (5 bases). The sequencing here drew on CD4+ T cells sorted from blood, taken at week 24, from a patient treated with tofacitinib. As DNA, the CDR3 is TGCAGCGTTGAAGTTCAGGGTGAACCCCTCCACTTT. It translates to CSVEVQGEPLHF.